This T cell receptor beta chain originates from a study of blood T cell repertoires in COVID-19. Germline V gene lookup returns CDR1 KGHDR and CDR2 SFDVKD. V lost 4 bases to trimming and J lost 3 bases, with 11 bases between them. CDR3 length: 14 residues. Some clones are missing from TCRdb's copy, which holds only in-frame ones; the method was immunoSEQ multiplex PCR. The repertoire has approximately 250,000 clones, around nine tenths of them found once; the top ten carry 8.5% to 9%. Sequencing used peripheral blood. This TCR was sampled from a man in his forties or fifties with active or convalescent COVID-19. The V and J genes are TRBV24-1 and TRBJ2-5; TRBD2 might be the D (5 bases). The CDR3: CATSDPSLEETQYF. The CDR3 DNA reads as TGTGCCACCAGTGACCCTAGCCTGGAAGAGACCCAGTACTTC.